The TCR beta chain under discussion was sequenced for a study of blood T cell repertoires in COVID-19. Enrolment of Seattle patients took place during active infection, and they were followed longitudinally. Original data processing: From reference gene primer amplification, estimates of nucleated cell counts were derived. The protocol was immunoSEQ multiplex PCR, while the TCRdb copy is restricted to in-frame clones and leaves out a portion. D and trimming were read from the DNA, whereas the V and J calls and clone size are those reported in that table. The sample includes roughly 250,000 clones, 86% of them seen just once. Germline V gene lookup returns CDR1 LGHDT and CDR2 YNNKEL (reference sequence). V dropped 9 bases and J dropped 3; count of bases not matched to a gene: 7. This CDR3 comprises 13 residues.

V gene TRBV3-1 (or the pseudogene TRBV3-2) combines with J gene TRBJ1-1; 7 bases are a match to TRBD1. Sequencing was carried out using peripheral blood. The sequence derives from a woman aged 25 to 45 with COVID-19, enrolled during active disease. The CDR3 here is CASRDSRDTEAFF. In nucleotides, the CDR3 is TGTGCCAGTAGGGACAGCCGGGACACTGAAGCTTTCTTT.